This T cell receptor (beta chain) was identified during a study of blood T cell repertoires in COVID-19 (dated by TCRdb to 2018 to 2020). Regarding the study in general: Samples covering the acute and convalescent phases of COVID-19 were provided by collaborators in the United States, Italy and Spain. The prospective study material was composed of cDNA or gDNA derived from T cells, B-cell-depleted T cells, or PBMCs. Deeply sampled blood TCRbeta repertoires from subjects exposed to, actively infected with, or recovered from COVID-19 were included in the dataset. The repertoires were made available in a free public database intended to serve as a resource for research on the immune response to SARS-CoV-2. Samples were obtained from the ongoing ImmuneRACE study (first 160 participants) and from some 1,200 subjects provided by 6 global collaborators. The sample metadata nearly always contained a de-identified subject ID, COVID-19 status, age in years and sex. HLA class I and class II types, where available, came from metadata supplied by the sample provider rather than from assay-based typing.

A few counts support this clone. No cognate antigen has been identified for it. Per-nucleotide qualities are absent, and no much larger clonotype sits a single base away. Study-level results and caveats: The quantity of clinical and demographic metadata differed by source and by participant and was supplied without curation.

TCRbeta CDR3 regions were amplified from genomic DNA using the immunoSEQ Assay, a bias-controlled multiplex PCR. In the original analysis: Within the assay, amplification of reference gene primers was used to estimate how many nucleated cells each sample contained. To quantify the absolute abundance of each unique TCRbeta CDR3 rearrangement, sequence reads were collapsed and filtered. Productive Simpson clonality was computed per sample as the square root of Simpson's diversity index over productive rearrangements. TCRdb took this table from immuneACCESS and kept in-frame rearrangements with V and J called. Such tables lack part of the clones; where checked against another copy, unresolved V genes explain under half of the gap, and the rest is unexplained. The DNA was the basis for D and trimming; V, J and clone size are from that table. The sample includes 20,000 to 30,000 clones, with approximately 77% observed a single time. About 14% of the sample comes from the top ten.

Each collaborating institution followed its own protocols to collect whole blood in K2EDTA tubes. Collaborator samples were shipped for TCRbeta analysis as frozen whole blood, isolated PBMCs, or DNA extracted from either sample type. V is reduced by 4 bases and J by 7 bases, leaving a spacing of 14 bases between them. There are 13 amino acids in the CDR3, from cysteine to phenylalanine inclusive. Only the CDR3 DNA stays, 39 bases, in frame from base 1. CDR1 is given as SGHDT and CDR2 as YYEEEE, both from the germline V gene. The source material was peripheral blood. This receptor was identified in an older man with active or convalescent COVID-19. The V gene is TRBV5-6 and the J gene is TRBJ1-2; no confident D gene assignment can be made. The DNA reads as follows: TGTGCCAGCAGCCTCGCACAGCTGGGTGGCTACACCTTC. Translated, it reads CASSLAQLGGYTF.